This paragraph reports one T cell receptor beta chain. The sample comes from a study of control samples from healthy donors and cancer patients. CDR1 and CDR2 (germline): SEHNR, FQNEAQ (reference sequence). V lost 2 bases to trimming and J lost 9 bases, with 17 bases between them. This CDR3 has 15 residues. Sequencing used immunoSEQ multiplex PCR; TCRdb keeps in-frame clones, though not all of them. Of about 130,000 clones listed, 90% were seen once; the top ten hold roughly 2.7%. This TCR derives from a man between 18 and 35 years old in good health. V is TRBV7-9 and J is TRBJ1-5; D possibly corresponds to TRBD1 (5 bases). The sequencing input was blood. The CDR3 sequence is CASSLSLEGPGPQHF. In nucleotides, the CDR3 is TGTGCCAGCAGCTTAAGTTTAGAGGGGCCGGGGCCCCAGCATTTT.